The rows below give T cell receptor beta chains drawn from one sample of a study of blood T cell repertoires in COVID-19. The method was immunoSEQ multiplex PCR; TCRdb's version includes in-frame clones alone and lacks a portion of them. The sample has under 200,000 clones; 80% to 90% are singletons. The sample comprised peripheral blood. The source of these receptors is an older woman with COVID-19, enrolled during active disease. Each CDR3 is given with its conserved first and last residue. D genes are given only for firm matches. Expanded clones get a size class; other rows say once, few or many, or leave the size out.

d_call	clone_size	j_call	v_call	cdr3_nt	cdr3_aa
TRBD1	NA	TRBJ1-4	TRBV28	TGTGCCAGTAAGACAGGGGCGTACGAAAAACTGTTTTTT	CASKTGAYEKLFF
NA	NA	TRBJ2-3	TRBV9	TGTGCCAGCAGCGGTAGTAGCTACACAGATACGCAGTATTTT	CASSGSSYTDTQYF
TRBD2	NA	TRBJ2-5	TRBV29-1	TGCAGCGGGGTGACTAGCGGGGCCTTCCAAGAGACCCAGTACTTC	CSGVTSGAFQETQYF
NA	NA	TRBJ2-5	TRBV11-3	TGTGCCAGCAGCTTAGGCATCAGGGGCGAGGAGACCCAGTACTTC	CASSLGIRGEETQYF
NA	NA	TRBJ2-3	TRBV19	TGTGCCAGTAGTAAAGGGACGGGGGAGGCAGATACGCAGTATTTT	CASSKGTGEADTQYF
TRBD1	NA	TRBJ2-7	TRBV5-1	TGCGCCAGCACCCCGTCCCGGGACAGGAGCTACGAGCAGTACTTC	CASTPSRDRSYEQYF
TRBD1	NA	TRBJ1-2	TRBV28	TGTGCCAGCACCGAACCCGGGACAGACTTATATGGCTACACCTTC	CASTEPGTDLYGYTF
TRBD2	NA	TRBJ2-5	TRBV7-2	TGTGCCAGCAGCTTAGGGCGGGGGGGCGTTCCCCGAGGAGAGACCCAGTACTTC	CASSLGRGGVPRGETQYF
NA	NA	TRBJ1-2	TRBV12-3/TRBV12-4	TGTGCCAGCAGTTTAGTCGAGGGCTACACCTTC	CASSLVEGYTF
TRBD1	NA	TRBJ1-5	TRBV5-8	TGTGCCAGCAGCCCACCTAGGGGGCCCTACAATCAGCCCCAGCATTTT	CASSPPRGPYNQPQHF
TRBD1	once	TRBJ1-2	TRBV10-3	TGTGCCACGTGGACAGGGGGCGGCTACACCTTC	CATWTGGGYTF
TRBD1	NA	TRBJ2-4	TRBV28	TGTGCCAGCAGTCCAGGGACAGTGGCCAAAAACATTCAGTACTTC	CASSPGTVAKNIQYF
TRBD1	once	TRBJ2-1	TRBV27	TGTGCCAGCAGTTTATCACAGGGGGCCCTTTACAATGAGCAGTTCTTC	CASSLSQGALYNEQFF
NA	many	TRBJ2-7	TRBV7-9	TGTGCCAGCAGCTTAGCGTACCCCACCAACGGTCCGTACTTC	CASSLAYPTNGPYF
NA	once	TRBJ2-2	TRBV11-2	TGTGCCAGCACCTCCCCCCACACAGGCGGAGGGACCGGGGAGCTGTTTTTT	CASTSPHTGGGTGELFF
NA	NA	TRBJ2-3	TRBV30	TGTGCCTGGACCTCCGGGGGTACGCAGTATTTT	CAWTSGGTQYF
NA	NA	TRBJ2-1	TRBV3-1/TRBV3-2	TGTGCCAGCAGCCTTTTAGTCGGTGAGCAGTTCTTC	CASSLLVGEQFF
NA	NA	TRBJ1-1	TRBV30	TGTGCCTGGAGTGTACAGGGAGTCGCTGAAGCTTTCTTT	CAWSVQGVAEAFF
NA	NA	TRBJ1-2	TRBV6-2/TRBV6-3	TGTGCCAGCAGTTACTCGATCAGGGGATATGGCTACACCTTC	CASSYSIRGYGYTF
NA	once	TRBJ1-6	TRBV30	TGTGCCTGGATGGTAGCCGATTCACCCCTCCACTTT	CAWMVADSPLHF
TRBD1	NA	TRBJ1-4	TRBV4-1	TGCGCCAGCAGCCAAGGGACAGGGGGCGATGAAAAACTGTTTTTT	CASSQGTGGDEKLFF
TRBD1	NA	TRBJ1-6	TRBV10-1	TGCGCCAGCAGTGGGACAGGGGATAATTCACCCCTCCACTTT	CASSGTGDNSPLHF
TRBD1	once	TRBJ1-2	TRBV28	TGTGCCAGCAGTCAGTGGACAGGGGGGAATGGTTTTTTAGGCTACACCTTC	CASSQWTGGNGFLGYTF
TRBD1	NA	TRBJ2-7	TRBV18	TGTGCCAGCAATGGCGGGACAGGGGGCTCCGAGCAGTACTTC	CASNGGTGGSEQYF
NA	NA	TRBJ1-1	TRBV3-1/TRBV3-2	TGTGCCAGCAGCCAAGGAGGACAGAACACTGAAGCTTTCTTT	CASSQGGQNTEAFF
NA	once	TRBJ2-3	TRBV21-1	TGTGCCAGCGGACACAGGGGCGGTTCAGATTGCACAGATACGCAGTATTTT	CASGHRGGSDCTDTQYF
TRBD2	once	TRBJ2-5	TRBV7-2	TGTGCCAGCAGCCGGGGGGGACGGGAGACCCAGTACTTC	CASSRGGRETQYF
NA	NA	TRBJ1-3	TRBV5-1	TGCGCCAGCAGCTTGGTAGGGGTTGGAAACACCATATATTTT	CASSLVGVGNTIYF
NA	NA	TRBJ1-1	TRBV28	TGTGCCAGCCTGAAGTGGGAGGGCGTAAGGACTGAAGCTTTCTTT	CASLKWEGVRTEAFF
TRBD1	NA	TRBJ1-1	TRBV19	TGTGCCAGTAGTTCCACAGGGGGGGCTGAAGCTTTCTTT	CASSSTGGAEAFF
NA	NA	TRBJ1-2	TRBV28	TGTGCCACTGTAAGGACGGACTACTATGGCTACACCTTC	CATVRTDYYGYTF
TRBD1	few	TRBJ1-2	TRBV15	TGTGCCACCAGCGGTTCCGGGACAGGAGGTGTCAACTATGGCTACACCTTC	CATSGSGTGGVNYGYTF
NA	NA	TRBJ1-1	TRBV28	TGTGCCAGCAGTTTATACCGGTCGAATACTGAAGCTTTCTTT	CASSLYRSNTEAFF
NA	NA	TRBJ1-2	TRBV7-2	TGTGCCAGCAGCTTGCAGACAGGAAGTTGGTACGGCTACACCTTC	CASSLQTGSWYGYTF
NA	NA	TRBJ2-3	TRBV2	TGTGCCAGCAAGACAGACACAGATACGCAGTATTTT	CASKTDTDTQYF
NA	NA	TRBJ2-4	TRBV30	TGTGCCTGGAGTGTATCGGTGCGGGGCAGGGCTACGATAGCCAAAAACATTCAGTACTTC	CAWSVSVRGRATIAKNIQYF
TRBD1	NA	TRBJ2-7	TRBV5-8	TGTGCCAGCAGATTATACGGGACAGGGGACTCCTACGAGCAGTACTTC	CASRLYGTGDSYEQYF
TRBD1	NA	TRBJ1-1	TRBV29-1	TGCAGCGTAAGGACAGGGGGAGACACTGAAGCTTTCTTT	CSVRTGGDTEAFF
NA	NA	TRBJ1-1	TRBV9	TGTGCCAGCAGCGTAGAAGGGAGGGGGGAAGCTTTCTTT	CASSVEGRGEAFF
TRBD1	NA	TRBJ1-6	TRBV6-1	TGTGCCAGCAGTGATGGACAGGTCGGGTTGGTTCGAGTACCCCTCCACTTT	CASSDGQVGLVRVPLHF
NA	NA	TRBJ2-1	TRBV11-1	TGTGCCAGCAGCCCATTGGGGGGACTCTACAATGAGCAGTTCTTC	CASSPLGGLYNEQFF
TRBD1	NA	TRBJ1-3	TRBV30	TGTGCCTGGAGTTCAAGGACAGGGTACTCTGGAAACACCATATATTTT	CAWSSRTGYSGNTIYF
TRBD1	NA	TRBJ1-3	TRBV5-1	TGCGCCAGCAGTGCTACAGGGGCAGCTGGAAACACCATATATTTT	CASSATGAAGNTIYF
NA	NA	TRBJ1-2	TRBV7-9	TGTGCCAGCAGCTTTAGCTTCGTAGGGGACAAACACTATGGCTACACCTTC	CASSFSFVGDKHYGYTF
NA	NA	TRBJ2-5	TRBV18	TGTGCCAGCTCACGTTCAGGTCAAGAGACCCAGTACTTC	CASSRSGQETQYF
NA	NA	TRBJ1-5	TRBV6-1	TGTGCCAGCAGTGCGACTATGGGGGGGGACACCAATCAGCCCCAGCATTTT	CASSATMGGDTNQPQHF
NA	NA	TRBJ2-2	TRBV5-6	TGTGCCAGCAGCTTGCGGACAGTCACCGGGGAGCTGTTTTTT	CASSLRTVTGELFF
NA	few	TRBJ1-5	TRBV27	TGTGCCAGCAGTTTTTATAGCAATCAGCCCCAGCATTTT	CASSFYSNQPQHF
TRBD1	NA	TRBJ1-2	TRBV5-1	TGCGCCAGCTCAACAGGACAGGGGACTGGCTACACCTTC	CASSTGQGTGYTF
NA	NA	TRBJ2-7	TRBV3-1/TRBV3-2	TGTGCCAGCAGCCAAGGAACGGGCGAGCAGTACTTC	CASSQGTGEQYF
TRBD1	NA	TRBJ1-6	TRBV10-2	TGCGCCAGCAGGGGGACAGGGGACCATAATTCACCCCTCCACTTT	CASRGTGDHNSPLHF
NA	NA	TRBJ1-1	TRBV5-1	TGCGCCAGCAGCTTGTTACAGGGCCAGAACACTGAAGCTTTCTTT	CASSLLQGQNTEAFF